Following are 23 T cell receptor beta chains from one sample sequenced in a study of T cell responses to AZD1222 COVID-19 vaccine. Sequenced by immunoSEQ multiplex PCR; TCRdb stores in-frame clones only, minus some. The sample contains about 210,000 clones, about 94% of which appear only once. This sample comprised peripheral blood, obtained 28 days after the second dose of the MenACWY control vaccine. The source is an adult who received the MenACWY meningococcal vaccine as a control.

This chain's CDR3 is CASSSLSGHNEQFF. The CDR3 DNA follows: TGTGCCAGCAGCTCCCTGTCGGGGCACAATGAGCAGTTCTTC. V and J are TRBV7-6 and TRBJ2-1; the D call may be TRBD1 or TRBD2 (5 bases each). Germline V gene data show CDR1 as SGHVS and CDR2 as FNYEAQ. Trimming cost V 4 bases and J 5 bases, with 12 bases left between them. The CDR3 is made up of 14 amino acids.

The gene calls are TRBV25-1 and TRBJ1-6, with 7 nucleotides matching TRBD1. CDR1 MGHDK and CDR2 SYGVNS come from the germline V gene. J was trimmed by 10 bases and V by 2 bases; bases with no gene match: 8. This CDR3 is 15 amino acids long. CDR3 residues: CASSERTGQGSPLHF. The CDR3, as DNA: TGTGCCAGCAGTGAACGGACAGGCCAGGGATCACCCCTCCACTTT.

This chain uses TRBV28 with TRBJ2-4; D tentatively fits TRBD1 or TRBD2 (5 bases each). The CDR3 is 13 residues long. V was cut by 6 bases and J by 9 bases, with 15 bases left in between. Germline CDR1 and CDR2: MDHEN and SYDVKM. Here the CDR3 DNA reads TGTGCCAGCAGCCCCGGACACCGGGGCATTCAGTACTTC. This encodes CASSPGHRGIQYF. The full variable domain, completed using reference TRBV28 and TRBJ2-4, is DVKVTQSSRYLVKRTGEKVFLECVQDMDHENMFWYRQDPGLGLRLIYFSYDVKMKEKGDIPEGYSVSREKKERFSLILESASTNQTSMYLCASSPGHRGIQYFGAGTRLSVL.

The CDR3 bases are TGTGCCAGCAGCCCCGAGTGGACCTCGAGCTCCTACAATGAGCAGTTCTTC. Encoded protein: CASSPEWTSSSYNEQFF. The rearrangement links TRBV3-1 (or the pseudogene TRBV3-2) to TRBJ2-1; D is unclear. V lost 4 bases and J 0 bases, leaving 16 bases between the germline ends. Germline-derived CDR1 and CDR2 are LGHDT and YNNKEL (reference sequence). This CDR3 is built from 17 residues.

The CDR3 nucleotides are TGTGCCAGCAGTCCCCCCGGTCGGTACTTC. Translated: CASSPPGRYF. The chain links TRBV6-5 to TRBJ2-7; no clear D gene. CDR3 length equals 10 residues. Germline V gene data show CDR1 as MNHEY and CDR2 as SVGAGI. The germline V and J ends were trimmed by 5 bases and 12 bases, with 11 bases remaining between them.

The CDR3 region is CASSLDSGGADTQYF. The CDR3 DNA follows: TGTGCCAGCAGCTTGGATAGCGGGGGGGCGGATACGCAGTATTTT. This chain joins TRBV5-4 and TRBJ2-3; TRBD2 matches 11 bases. The V gene's germline CDR1 is SGHNT and CDR2 YYREEE (reference sequence). This CDR3 is 15 amino acids long. V was clipped by 0 bases and J by 6 bases; unmatched bases: 3.

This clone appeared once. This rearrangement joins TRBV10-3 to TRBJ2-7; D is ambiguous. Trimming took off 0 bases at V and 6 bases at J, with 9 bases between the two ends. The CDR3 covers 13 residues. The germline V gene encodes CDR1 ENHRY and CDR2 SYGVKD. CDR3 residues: CAISESTSSEQYF. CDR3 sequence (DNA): TGTGCCATCAGTGAGTCCACGTCGAGCGAGCAGTACTTC.

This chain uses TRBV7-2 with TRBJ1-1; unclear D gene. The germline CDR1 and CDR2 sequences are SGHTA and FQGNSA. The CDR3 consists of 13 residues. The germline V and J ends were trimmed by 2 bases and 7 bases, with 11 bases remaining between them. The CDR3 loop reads CASSLWGRGEAFF. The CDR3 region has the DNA TGTGCCAGCAGCTTATGGGGTCGAGGTGAAGCTTTCTTT.

The CDR3 DNA follows: TGTGCCAGCAGCTTGGACCCGGGGCGCTCCACAGATACGCAGTATTTT. It codes for CASSLDPGRSTDTQYF. The chain recombines TRBV5-4 with TRBJ2-3; D tentatively reads TRBD1 or TRBD2 (5 bases each). The CDR3 extends over 16 amino acids. CDR1 and CDR2 (germline): SGHNT, YYREEE (reference sequence). V was clipped by 0 bases and J by 2 bases, with 13 bases between them.

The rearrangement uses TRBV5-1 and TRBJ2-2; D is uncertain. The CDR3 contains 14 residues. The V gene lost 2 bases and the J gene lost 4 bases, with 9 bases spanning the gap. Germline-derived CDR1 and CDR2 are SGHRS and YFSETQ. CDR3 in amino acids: CASSLTAFTGELFF. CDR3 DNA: TGCGCCAGCAGCTTAACAGCATTCACCGGGGAGCTGTTTTTT. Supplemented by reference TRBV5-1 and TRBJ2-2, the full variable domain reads KAGVTQTPRYLIKTRGQQVTLSCSPISGHRSVSWYQQTPGQGLQFLFEYFSETQRNKGNFPGRFSGRQFSNSRSEMNVSTLELGDSALYLCASSLTAFTGELFFGEGSRLTVL.

Written as DNA, the CDR3 is TGTGCCAGCAGCGTAGCAGGGCTAGCGGGTCAAGAGACCCAGTACTTC. Residues: CASSVAGLAGQETQYF. The chain employs TRBV9 and TRBJ2-5; 8 bases align to TRBD2. This CDR3 is 16 amino acids long. After removal of 0 bases from V and 2 bases from J, the junction contained 6 bases not matched to a gene. CDR1 and CDR2 from the germline V gene are SGDLS and YYNGEE.

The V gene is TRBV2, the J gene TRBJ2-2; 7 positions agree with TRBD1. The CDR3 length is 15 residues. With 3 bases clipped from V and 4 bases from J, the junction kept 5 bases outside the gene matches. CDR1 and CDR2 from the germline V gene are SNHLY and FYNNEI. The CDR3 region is CASSEVYRGTGELFF. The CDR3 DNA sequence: TGTGCCAGCAGTGAGGTGTACAGGGGCACCGGGGAGCTGTTTTTT.

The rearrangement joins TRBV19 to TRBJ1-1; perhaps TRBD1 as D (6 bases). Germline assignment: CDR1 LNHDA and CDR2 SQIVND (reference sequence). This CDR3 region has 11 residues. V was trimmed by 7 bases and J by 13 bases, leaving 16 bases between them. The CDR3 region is CASKGGMWGFF. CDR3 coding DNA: TGTGCCAGTAAAGGGGGGATGTGGGGTTTCTTT.

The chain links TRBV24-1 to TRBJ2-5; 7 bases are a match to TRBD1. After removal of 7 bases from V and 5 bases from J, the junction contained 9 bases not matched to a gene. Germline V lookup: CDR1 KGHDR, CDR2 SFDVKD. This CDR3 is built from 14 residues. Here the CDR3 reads CATRPTGARETQYF. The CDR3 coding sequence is TGTGCCACCAGGCCTACAGGGGCCCGGGAGACCCAGTACTTC.

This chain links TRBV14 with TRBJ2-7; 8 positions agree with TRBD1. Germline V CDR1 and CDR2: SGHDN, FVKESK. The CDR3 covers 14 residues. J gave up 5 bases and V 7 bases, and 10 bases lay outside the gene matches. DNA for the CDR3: TGTGCCAGCAACTCCGGGACAGGATTGGACGAGCAGTACTTC. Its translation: CASNSGTGLDEQYF.

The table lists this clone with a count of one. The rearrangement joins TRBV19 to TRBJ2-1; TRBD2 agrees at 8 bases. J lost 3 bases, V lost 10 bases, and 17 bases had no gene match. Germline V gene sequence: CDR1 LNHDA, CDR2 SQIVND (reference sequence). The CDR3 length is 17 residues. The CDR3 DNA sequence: TGTGCCACCAACCCCCAACTAGCGGAGGGAGGCTACAATGAGCAGTTCTTC. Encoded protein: CATNPQLAEGGYNEQFF.

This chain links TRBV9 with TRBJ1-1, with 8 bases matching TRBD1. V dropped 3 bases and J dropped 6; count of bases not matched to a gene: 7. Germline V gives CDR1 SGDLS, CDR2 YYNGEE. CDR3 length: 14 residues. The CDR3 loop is CASSGTGYESEAFF. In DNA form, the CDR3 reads TGTGCCAGCAGCGGGACAGGGTATGAATCTGAAGCTTTCTTT. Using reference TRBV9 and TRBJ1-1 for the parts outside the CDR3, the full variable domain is DSGVTQTPKHLITATGQRVTLRCSPRSGDLSVYWYQQSLDQGLQFLIQYYNGEERAKGNILERFSAQQFPDLHSELNLSSLELGDSALYFCASSGTGYESEAFFGQGTRLTVV.

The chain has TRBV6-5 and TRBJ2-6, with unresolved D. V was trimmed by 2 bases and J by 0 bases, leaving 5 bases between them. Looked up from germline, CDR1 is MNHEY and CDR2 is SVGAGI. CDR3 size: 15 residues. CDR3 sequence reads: CASSYQVSGANVLTF. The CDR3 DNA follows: TGTGCCAGCAGTTACCAGGTCTCTGGGGCCAACGTCCTGACTTTC.

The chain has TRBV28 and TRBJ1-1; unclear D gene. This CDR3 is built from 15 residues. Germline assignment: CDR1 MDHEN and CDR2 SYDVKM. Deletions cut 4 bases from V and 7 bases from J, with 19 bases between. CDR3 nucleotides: TGTGCCAGCAGTTCCCCATACGGGGTCCCAAGTGAAGCTTTCTTT. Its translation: CASSSPYGVPSEAFF.

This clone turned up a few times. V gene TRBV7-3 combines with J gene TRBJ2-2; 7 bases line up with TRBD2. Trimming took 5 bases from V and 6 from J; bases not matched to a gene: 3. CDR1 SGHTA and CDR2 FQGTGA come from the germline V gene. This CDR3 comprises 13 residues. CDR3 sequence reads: CASSPGLAGELFF. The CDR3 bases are TGTGCCAGCAGCCCCGGACTAGCCGGGGAGCTGTTTTTT.

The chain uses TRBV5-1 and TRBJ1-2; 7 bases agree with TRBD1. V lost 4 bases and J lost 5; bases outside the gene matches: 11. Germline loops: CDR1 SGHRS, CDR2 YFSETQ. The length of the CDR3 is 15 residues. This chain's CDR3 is CASSTEKTGLYGYTF. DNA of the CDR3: TGCGCCAGCAGCACGGAAAAGACAGGGCTTTATGGCTACACCTTC.

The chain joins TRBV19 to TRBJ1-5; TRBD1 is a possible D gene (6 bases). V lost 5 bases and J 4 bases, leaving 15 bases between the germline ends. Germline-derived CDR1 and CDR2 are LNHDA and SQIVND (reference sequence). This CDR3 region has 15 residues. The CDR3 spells CASSGTRGLNQPQHF. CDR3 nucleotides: TGTGCCAGTAGTGGTACTCGGGGGCTTAATCAGCCCCAGCATTTT. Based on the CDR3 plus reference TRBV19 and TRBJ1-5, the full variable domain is DGGITQSPKYLFRKEGQNVTLSCEQNLNHDAMYWYRQDPGQGLRLIYYSQIVNDFQKGDIAEGYSVSREKKESFPLTVTSAQKNPTAFYLCASSGTRGLNQPQHFGDGTRLSIL.

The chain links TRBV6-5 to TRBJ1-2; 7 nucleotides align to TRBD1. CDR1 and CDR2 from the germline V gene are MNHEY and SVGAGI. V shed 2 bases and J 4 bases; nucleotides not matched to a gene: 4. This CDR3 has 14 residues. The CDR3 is CASSYTTGPYGYTF. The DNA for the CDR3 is TGTGCCAGCAGTTACACGACAGGGCCCTATGGCTACACCTTC.